Here is one TCR beta chain with its context. Other DNA sequences in the same sample also yield this CDR3. The data were obtained in a study of shared clonotypes between healthy human individuals. Here immunoSEQ multiplex PCR was the method, and the copy in TCRdb shows in-frame clones only, minus some. Counted here are some 2.1 million clones, roughly 96% occurring once; the ten biggest clones make up 0.1% to 0.15%. The CDR3 has 13 residues. The germline gives CDR1 MNHNY, CDR2 SVGAGI (reference sequence). V was cut by 7 bases and J by 1 base, with 5 bases left in between. J is TRBJ2-6 and V is TRBV6-6, with unresolved D. This TCR came from a man aged 18 to 29 in good health. The sample taken for sequencing was naive CD4+ T cells sorted from blood. Subset meaning: CD45RA+ positively selected. The CDR3 DNA sequence: TGTGCCAGCACTGGGTCTGGGGCCAACGTCCTGACTTTC. Protein product: CASTGSGANVLTF.